This T cell receptor beta chain was sequenced for a study of OX40 agonist ivuxolimab in advanced cancers. As for the study in general: From about 23 to 85 years was the age range, with a mean of roughly 59 years, and over 70% were male.

This table comes from immunoSEQ multiplex PCR, and its TCRdb copy is limited to in-frame clones, with some not included. The data contain around 84,000 clones, about 89% of them singletons. The V and J ends lost 1 base and 7 bases, in that order; junction bases with no gene match: 0. Looked up from germline, CDR1 is LNHDA and CDR2 is SQIVND (reference sequence). CDR3 length equals 13 residues. As regards this clone: The antigen is undetermined.

Study findings and constraints: Fewer expanded clones were found on average in CD4+ than in CD8+ T cells.

The timepoints at which blood was sampled were baseline, cycle 4 day 1, and cycle 7 day 1. This clonotype originated in an adult with an advanced solid tumor such as melanoma, head and neck, liver or kidney cancer. Sequencing was performed on CD4+ or CD8+ T cells sorted from blood, taken in a trial of the OX40 agonist ivuxolimab. This rearrangement joins TRBV19 to TRBJ2-2; TRBD2 matches at 7 bases. CDR3 DNA sequence: TGTGCCAGTAGTATAGCGGGGGGCGGGGAGCTGTTTTTT. Its protein is CASSIAGGGELFF. Looking up the rest from reference TRBV19 and TRBJ2-2 gives the full variable domain: DGGITQSPKYLFRKEGQNVTLSCEQNLNHDAMYWYRQDPGQGLRLIYYSQIVNDFQKGDIAEGYSVSREKKESFPLTVTSAQKNPTAFYLCASSIAGGGELFFGEGSRLTVL.